The TCR beta chain under discussion was sequenced for a study of blood T cell repertoires in COVID-19. V lost 2 bases, J lost 0 bases, and 5 bases stayed unmatched. CDR3 length: 16 amino acids. Germline V gene lookup returns CDR1 SGHRS and CDR2 YFSETQ. Authors' processing steps: Reference gene primers were amplified, and this amplification served to estimate nucleated cell counts. Sequenced by immunoSEQ multiplex PCR; TCRdb stores in-frame clones only, minus some. That table supplies the V and J calls and clone size; D and trimming were determined from the DNA. The data show about 150,000 clones, around three quarters seen once.

This TCR was sampled from a man at least 80 years old with acute or convalescent COVID-19. The chain has TRBV5-1 and TRBJ1-3; 7 positions match TRBD1. Sequencing was performed on peripheral blood. CDR3 in amino acids: CASSLAGTASGNTIYF. The DNA of the CDR3 is TGCGCCAGCAGCTTAGCCGGGACAGCCTCTGGAAACACCATATATTTT.